Reported below is one TCR beta chain. Its antigen is unknown. Base-call qualities are not available, and no considerably larger clone is one nucleotide away. These data belong to a study of T cell responses to AZD1222 COVID-19 vaccine (dated by TCRdb to about 2021). In the study overall: A total of approximately 230 trial participants underwent TCR sequencing, of whom around 200 received two doses of AZD1222 and roughly 25 received two doses of the MenACWY control vaccine. Trial participants were enrolled by age into 18-55, 56-69 and 70-plus year subgroups, with about 150, 28 and 57 TCR-sequenced participants respectively.

The CDR3 regions of human TCRbeta chains were analyzed by immunosequencing. Concerning the study's data processing: TCRs in the repertoires were compared against a reference library of SARS-CoV-2-specific TCRs that had been generated with the MIRA antigen-specificity platform. Breadth meant the fraction of unique TCRs that were SARS-CoV-2-associated, whereas depth meant the fraction of total T cells that were SARS-CoV-2-associated. Using the MIRA data, every spike-specific TCR was mapped to the spike region that the TCR reacted to and assigned to either a CD4 or a CD8 class. Log10-transformed breadth and depth values were compared by one-way ANOVA with Sidak's multiple comparisons tests. TCRdb carries this immuneACCESS record with in-frame sequences only. Its versions omit some clonotypes, under half of them owing to an unresolved V gene in the studies checked, with the rest unexplained. Clone size and the V and J calls come from that table; the DNA yielded D and trimming. This sample has some 200,000 clones in its table, and 90% to 95% of those were observed once. The ten top clones hold around 3.5% of the sample.

What the research found in general, with its limitations: In the small 56-69-year group, the increase in depth fell short of significance, most likely because of low power. Most participants were white British and females outnumbered males, and the authors suggested that clonal diversity may have been underestimated. The whole spike protein was spanned by vaccine-associated CD4 TCRs, and dominant responses were seen in regions 160-218 and 743-854. Only five or six AZD1222 recipients were SARS-CoV-2 seropositive at baseline, limiting conclusions about previously exposed vaccinees. Because no day 14 peak-response samples were available, the repertoires could be characterized only after the peak T cell response. Reportedly, close to half of the unique spike-specific TCRs recognized epitopes lying outside the regions that are mutated in the B.1.351 and B.1.1.7 variants. After two AZD1222 doses, spike-specific TCR breadth and depth were significantly higher than at day 0 and than in MenACWY recipients.

In light of the paper, this sample's time point label describes: about 28 days (+/-7) after the second vaccine dose. AZD1222 recipients with second doses at about 4 weeks or about 12 weeks were pooled, because spike-specific TCR depth and breadth did not differ between schedules. Vaccinee samples came from UK trials COV001 and COV002, including a single-blind randomized controlled phase 2/3 trial of AZD1222 (ChAdOx1 nCoV-19) in healthy adults. Trial participant PBMC samples were collected at day 0 and day 28 after the second dose for TCRbeta chain sequencing. CDR1 and CDR2 were assigned from the germline V gene (reference sequence) as LGHDT and YNNKEL. There are 13 amino acids in the CDR3, from cysteine to phenylalanine inclusive. Only CDR3 DNA is held: 39 bases, read in frame from base 1. The germline ends are 12 bases apart after V is trimmed by 4 bases and J by 7 bases.

Specimen: peripheral blood, collected 28 days after the second AZD1222 dose. The chain couples TRBV3-1 (or the pseudogene TRBV3-2) to TRBJ2-3; there is no confident call for the D gene. This receptor was obtained from an adult who received the AZD1222 COVID-19 vaccine. The CDR3 reads CASSPPGVYTQYF. The sequenced DNA: TGTGCCAGCAGCCCTCCCGGTGTCTATACGCAGTATTTT.